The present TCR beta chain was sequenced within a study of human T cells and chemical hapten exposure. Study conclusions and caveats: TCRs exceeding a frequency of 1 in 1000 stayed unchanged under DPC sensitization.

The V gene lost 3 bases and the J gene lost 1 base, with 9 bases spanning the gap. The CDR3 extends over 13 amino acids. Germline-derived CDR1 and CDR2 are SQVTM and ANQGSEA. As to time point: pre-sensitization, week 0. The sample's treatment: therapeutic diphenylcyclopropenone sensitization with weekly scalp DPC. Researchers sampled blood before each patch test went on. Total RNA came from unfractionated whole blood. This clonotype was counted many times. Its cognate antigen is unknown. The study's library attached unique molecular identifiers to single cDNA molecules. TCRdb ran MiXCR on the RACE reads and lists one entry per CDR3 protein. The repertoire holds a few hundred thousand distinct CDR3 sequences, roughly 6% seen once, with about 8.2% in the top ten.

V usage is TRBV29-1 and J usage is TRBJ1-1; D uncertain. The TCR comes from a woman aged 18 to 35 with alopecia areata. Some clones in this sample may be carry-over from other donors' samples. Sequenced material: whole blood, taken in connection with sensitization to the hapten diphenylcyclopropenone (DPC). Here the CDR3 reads CSVEVAENTEAFF. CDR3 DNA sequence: TGCAGCGTTGAGGTTGCAGAGAACACTGAAGCTTTCTTT.